The rows below give T cell receptor beta chains drawn from one sample of a study of CD8 T cells in ankylosing spondylitis. MiXCR, applied by TCRdb to the 5' RACE reads, yields one record per CDR3 protein. The data hold 450,000 or so distinct CDR3 sequences, with roughly 25% observed a single time. Sequenced: blood, either unsorted or a sorted T cell fraction (not recorded which). Receptors were obtained from a male donor with ankylosing spondylitis. Both conserved end residues are trimmed from each CDR3. The order of the fields is V gene, CDR3 length, CDR3 protein.

TRBV5-1	14	ASSFLAGGDTGELF
TRBV5-4	9	ASSLDGPPF
TRBV6-1	13	ASTPRQRVSQPQH
TRBV6-1	12	ASSEVDFTDTQY
TRBV20-1	11	ISGRGLNTEAF
TRBV5-1	15	ASSLTLDGSSTDTQY
TRBV25-1	12	ASTPRDTNTEAF
TRBV24-1	14	ATSDWSGRRAGELF
TRBV5-1	13	ASSARTGRNEKLF
TRBV5-5	13	ASSGGTGGYNEQF
TRBV5-6	15	ASSPSGAEGYQETQY
TRBV29-1	10	SVEEGAGEQF
TRBV11-2	10	ASSFRQNIQY
TRBV4-1	15	ASSQDPHRGVADTQY
TRBV7-8	13	ASILGLATNEKLF
TRBV12-3/TRBV12-4	13	ASSLKYDTGTEAF
TRBV20-1	14	SARGLPGTFGDEQY
TRBV20-1	14	SARRGIGSWNNEQF
TRBV29-1	13	SVEAAVRGMYEQY